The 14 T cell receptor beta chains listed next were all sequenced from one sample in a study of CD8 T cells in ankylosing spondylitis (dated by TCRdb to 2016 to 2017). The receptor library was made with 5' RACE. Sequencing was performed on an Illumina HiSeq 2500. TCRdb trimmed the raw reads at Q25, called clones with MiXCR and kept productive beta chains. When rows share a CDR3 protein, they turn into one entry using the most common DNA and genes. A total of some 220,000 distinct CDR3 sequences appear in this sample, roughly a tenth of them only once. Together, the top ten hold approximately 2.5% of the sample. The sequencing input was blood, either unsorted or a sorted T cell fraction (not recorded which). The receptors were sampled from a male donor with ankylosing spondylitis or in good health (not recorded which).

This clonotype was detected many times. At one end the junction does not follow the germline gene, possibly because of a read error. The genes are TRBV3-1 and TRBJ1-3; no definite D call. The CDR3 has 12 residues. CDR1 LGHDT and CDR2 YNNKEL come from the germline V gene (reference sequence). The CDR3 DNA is TGTGCCAGCAGTCAAGCTGGAAACACCATATATTTT. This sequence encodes CASSQAGNTIYF.

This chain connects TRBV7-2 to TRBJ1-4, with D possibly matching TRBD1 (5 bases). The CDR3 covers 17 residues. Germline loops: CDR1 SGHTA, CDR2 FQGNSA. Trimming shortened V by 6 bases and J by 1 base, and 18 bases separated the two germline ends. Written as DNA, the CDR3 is TGTGCCAGCAGTCTTGTGGGGCTGGGAAGAACTAATGAAAAACTGTTTTTT. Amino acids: CASSLVGLGRTNEKLFF.

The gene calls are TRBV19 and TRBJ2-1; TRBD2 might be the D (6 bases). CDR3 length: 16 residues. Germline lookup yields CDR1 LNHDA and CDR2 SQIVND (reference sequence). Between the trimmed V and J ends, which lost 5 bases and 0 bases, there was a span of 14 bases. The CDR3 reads CASSQGLGGSYNEQFF. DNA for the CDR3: TGTGCCAGTAGTCAGGGACTGGGCGGCTCCTACAATGAGCAGTTCTTC. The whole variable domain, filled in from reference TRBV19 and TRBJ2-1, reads DGGITQSPKYLFRKEGQNVTLSCEQNLNHDAMYWYRQDPGQGLRLIYYSQIVNDFQKGDIAEGYSVSREKKESFPLTVTSAQKNPTAFYLCASSQGLGGSYNEQFFGPGTRLTVL.

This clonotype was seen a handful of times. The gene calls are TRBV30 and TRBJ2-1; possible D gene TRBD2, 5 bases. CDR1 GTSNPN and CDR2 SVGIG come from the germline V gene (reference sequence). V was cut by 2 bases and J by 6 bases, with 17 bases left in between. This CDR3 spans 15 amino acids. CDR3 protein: CAWSTPSNPSNEQFF. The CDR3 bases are TGTGCCTGGAGTACCCCTAGCAACCCCAGCAATGAGCAGTTCTTC. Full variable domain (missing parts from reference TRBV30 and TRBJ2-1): SQTIHQWPATLVQPVGSPLSLECTVEGTSNPNLYWYRQAAGRGLQLLFYSVGIGQISSEVPQNLSASRPQDRQFILSSKKLLLSDSGFYLCAWSTPSNPSNEQFFGPGTRLTVL.

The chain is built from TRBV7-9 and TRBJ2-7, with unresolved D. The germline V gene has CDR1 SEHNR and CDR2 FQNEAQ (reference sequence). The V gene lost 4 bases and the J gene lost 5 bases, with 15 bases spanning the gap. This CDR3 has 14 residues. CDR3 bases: TGTGCCAGCAGCTCCTGGGCAGGAAGGAACGAGCAGTACTTC. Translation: CASSSWAGRNEQYF.

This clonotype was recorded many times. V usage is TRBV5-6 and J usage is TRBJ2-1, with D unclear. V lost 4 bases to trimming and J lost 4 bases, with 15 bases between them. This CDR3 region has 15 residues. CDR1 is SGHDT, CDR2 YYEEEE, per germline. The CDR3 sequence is CASSPLLTGYNEQFF. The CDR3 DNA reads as TGTGCCAGCAGCCCCCTCCTGACGGGTTACAATGAGCAGTTCTTC.

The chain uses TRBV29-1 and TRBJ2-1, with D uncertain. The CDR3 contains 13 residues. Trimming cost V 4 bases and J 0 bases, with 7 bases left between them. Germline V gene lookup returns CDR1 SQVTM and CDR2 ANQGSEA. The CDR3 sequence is CSVGWASYNEQFF. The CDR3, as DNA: TGCAGCGTTGGCTGGGCCTCCTACAATGAGCAGTTCTTC.

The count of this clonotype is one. In nucleotides, the CDR3 is TGTGCCAGCAGTTACTCCGAGGGAGGTACGCAGTATTTT. Protein product: CASSYSEGGTQYF. This chain uses TRBV6-5 with TRBJ2-3; D might be TRBD2 (6 bases). This CDR3 is built from 13 residues. The ends were cut back, 0 bases at V and 8 bases at J, with 9 bases in the middle. Germline lookup yields CDR1 MNHEY and CDR2 SVGAGI.

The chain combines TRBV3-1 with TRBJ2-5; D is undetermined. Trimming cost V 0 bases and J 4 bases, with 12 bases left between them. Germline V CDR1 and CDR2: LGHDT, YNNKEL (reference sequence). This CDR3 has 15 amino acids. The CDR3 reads CASSQDQTVGETQYF. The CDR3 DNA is TGTGCCAGCAGCCAAGATCAAACTGTGGGAGAGACCCAGTACTTC.

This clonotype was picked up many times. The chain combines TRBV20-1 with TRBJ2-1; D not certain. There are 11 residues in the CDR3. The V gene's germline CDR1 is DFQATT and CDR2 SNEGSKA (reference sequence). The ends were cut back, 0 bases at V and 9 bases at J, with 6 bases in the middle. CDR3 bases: TGCAGTGCTAGAGATGGATTTGAGCAGTTCTTC. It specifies CSARDGFEQFF.

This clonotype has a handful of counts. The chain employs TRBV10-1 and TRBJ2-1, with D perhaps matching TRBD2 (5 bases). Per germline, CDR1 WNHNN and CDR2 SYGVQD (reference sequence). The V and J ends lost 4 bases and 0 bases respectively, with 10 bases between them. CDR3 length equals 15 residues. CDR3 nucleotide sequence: TGCGCCAGCAGTGCCGGGGTTAGCTCCTACAATGAGCAGTTCTTC. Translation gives CASSAGVSSYNEQFF.

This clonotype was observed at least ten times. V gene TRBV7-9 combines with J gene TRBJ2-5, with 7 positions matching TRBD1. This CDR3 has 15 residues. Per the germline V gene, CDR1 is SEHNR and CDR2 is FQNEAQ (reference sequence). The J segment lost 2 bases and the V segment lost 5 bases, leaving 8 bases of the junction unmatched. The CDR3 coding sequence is TGTGCCAGCAGCACCCGGGACAGCTCTCAAGAGACCCAGTACTTC. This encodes CASSTRDSSQETQYF.

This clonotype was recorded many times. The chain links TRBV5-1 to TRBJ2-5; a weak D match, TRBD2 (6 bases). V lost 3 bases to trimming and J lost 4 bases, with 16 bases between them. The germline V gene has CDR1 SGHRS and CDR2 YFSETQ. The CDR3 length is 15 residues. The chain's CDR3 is CASSWTGTLRETQYF. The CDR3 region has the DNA TGCGCCAGCAGCTGGACCGGGACTCTGAGAGAGACCCAGTACTTC.

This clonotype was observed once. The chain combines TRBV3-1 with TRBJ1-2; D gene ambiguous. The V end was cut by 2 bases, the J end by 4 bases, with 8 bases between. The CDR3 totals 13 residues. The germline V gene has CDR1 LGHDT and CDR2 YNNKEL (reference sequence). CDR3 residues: CASSQTASYGYTF. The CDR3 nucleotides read TGTGCCAGCAGCCAAACAGCTAGCTATGGCTACACCTTC.